Sequencing of this T cell receptor beta chain was carried out in a study of T cell repertoires in cytomegalovirus infection. Background on the study: Indications of both CMV infection and matching HLA type were provided by public TCR beta signatures. Findings and limits, study-wide: It was HLA-C-restricted CMV-specific TCR beta clonotypes that dominated the response ex vivo.

This clonotype has only a few counts. The antigen is unknown. This sequence may be a read error, since a much larger clone differs from it by one base. MiXCR, applied by TCRdb to the reads, yields one record per CDR3 protein. The data show some 680,000 distinct CDR3 sequences, with roughly a third seen just once and 2.8% held by the top ten. Germline loops: CDR1 SGHTA, CDR2 FQGNSA. The CDR3 covers 16 residues. The V call is TRBV7-2, the J call TRBJ2-3; D possibly corresponds to TRBD1 (6 bases). Specimen: PBMCs. This TCR was sampled from a human donor in good health (CMV status not recorded). Some clones in this sample may be carry-over from other donors' samples. The CDR3 loop reads CASSLASRVRTDTHYF. CDR3 sequence (DNA): TGTGCCAGCAGCTTAGCGTCCAGGGTGAGGACAGATACGCATTATTTT.